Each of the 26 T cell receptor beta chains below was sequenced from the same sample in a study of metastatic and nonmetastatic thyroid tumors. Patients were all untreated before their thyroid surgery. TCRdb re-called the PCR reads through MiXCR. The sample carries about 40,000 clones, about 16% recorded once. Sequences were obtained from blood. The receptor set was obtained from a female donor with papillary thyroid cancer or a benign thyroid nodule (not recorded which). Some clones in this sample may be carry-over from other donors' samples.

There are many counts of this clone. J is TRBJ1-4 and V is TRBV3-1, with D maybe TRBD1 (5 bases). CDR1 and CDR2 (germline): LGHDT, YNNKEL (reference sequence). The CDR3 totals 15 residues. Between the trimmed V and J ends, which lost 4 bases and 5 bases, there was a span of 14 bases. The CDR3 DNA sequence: TGTGCCAGCAGCCTAGCATGGGGCGCGAATGAAAAACTGTTTTTT. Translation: CASSLAWGANEKLFF.

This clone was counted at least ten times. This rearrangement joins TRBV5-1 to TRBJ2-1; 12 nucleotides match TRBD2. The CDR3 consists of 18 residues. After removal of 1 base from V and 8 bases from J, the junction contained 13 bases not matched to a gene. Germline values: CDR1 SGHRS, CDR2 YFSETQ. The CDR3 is CASSLTSPSGGAPYEQFF. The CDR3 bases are TGCGCCAGCAGCTTGACCTCCCCTAGCGGGGGGGCCCCCTATGAGCAGTTCTTC.

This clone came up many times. The CDR3 sequence: CASSEASGGFYEQYF. The CDR3 region has the DNA TGTGCCAGCAGCGAAGCTAGCGGGGGTTTCTACGAGCAGTACTTC. The chain carries TRBV7-2 and TRBJ2-7, with 10 nucleotides matching TRBD2. Germline V CDR1 and CDR2: SGHTA, FQGNSA. The CDR3 has 15 amino acids. With 5 bases clipped from V and 3 bases from J, the junction kept 7 bases outside the gene matches.

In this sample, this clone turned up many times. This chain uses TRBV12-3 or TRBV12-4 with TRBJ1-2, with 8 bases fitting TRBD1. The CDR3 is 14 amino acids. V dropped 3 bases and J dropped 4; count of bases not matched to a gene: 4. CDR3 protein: CASSFGQGGYGYTF. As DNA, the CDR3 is TGTGCCAGCAGTTTCGGACAGGGAGGCTATGGCTACACCTTC.

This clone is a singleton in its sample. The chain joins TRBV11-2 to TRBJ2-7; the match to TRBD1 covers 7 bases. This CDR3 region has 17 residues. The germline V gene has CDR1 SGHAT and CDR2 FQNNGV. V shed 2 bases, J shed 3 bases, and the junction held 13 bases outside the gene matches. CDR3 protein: CASSLPLTGERVYEQYF. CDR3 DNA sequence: TGTGCCAGCAGCTTACCCTTAACAGGGGAAAGAGTCTACGAGCAGTACTTC.

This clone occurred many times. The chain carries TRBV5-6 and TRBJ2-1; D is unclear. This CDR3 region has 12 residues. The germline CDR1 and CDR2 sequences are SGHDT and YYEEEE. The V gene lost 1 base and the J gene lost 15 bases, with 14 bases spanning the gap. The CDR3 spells CASSLSFGRAFF. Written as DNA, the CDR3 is TGTGCCAGCAGCTTGTCCTTCGGTAGGGCGTTCTTC.

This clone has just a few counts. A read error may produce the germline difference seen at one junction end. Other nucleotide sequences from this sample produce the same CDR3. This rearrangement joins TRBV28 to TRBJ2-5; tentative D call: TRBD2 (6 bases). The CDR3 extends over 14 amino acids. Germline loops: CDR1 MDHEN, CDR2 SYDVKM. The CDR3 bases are TGTGCCAGCAGAGAGGGAGGCCCACAAGAGACACAGTACTTC. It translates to CASREGGPQETQYF.

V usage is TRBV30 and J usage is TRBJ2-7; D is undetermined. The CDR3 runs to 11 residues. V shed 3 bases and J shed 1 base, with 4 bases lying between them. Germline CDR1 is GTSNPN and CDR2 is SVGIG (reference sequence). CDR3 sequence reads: CAWSTSYEQYF. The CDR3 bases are TGTGCCTGGAGCACTTCCTACGAGCAGTACTTC.

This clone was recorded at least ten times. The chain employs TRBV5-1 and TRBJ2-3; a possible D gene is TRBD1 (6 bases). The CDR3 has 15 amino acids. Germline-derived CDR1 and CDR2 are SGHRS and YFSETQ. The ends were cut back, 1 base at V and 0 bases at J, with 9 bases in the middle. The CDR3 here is CASSLMDRSTDTQYF. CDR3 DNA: TGCGCCAGCAGCTTGATGGACAGAAGCACAGATACGCAGTATTTT.

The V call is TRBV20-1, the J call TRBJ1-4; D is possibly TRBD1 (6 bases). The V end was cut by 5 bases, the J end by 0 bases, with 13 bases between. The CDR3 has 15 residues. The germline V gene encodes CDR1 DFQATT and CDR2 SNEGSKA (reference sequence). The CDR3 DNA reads TGCAGTGCTGGATCAGGGGTTGCAACTAATGAAAAACTGTTTTTT. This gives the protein CSAGSGVATNEKLFF.

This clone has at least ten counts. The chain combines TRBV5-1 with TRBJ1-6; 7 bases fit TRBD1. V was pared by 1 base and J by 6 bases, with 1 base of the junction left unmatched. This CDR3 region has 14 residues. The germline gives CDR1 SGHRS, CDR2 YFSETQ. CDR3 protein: CASSLSGGNSPLHF. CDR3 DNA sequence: TGCGCCAGCAGCTTGTCAGGGGGTAATTCACCCCTCCACTTT.

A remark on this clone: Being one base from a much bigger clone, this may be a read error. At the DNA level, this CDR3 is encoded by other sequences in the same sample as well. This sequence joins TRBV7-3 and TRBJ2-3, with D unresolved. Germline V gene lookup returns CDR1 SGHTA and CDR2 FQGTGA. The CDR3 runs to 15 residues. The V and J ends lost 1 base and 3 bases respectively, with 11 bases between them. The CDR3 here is CASSLSTLGTDTQYF. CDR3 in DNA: TGTGCCAGCAGCTTAAGTACTTTAGGAACAGATACGCAGTATTTT.

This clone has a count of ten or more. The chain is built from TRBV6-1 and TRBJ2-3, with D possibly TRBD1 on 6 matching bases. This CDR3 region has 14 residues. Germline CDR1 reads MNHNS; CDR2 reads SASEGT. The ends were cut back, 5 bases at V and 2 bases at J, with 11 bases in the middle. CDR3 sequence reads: CASSLGQLTDTQYF. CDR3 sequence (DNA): TGTGCCAGCAGTTTAGGACAGCTCACAGATACGCAGTATTTT.

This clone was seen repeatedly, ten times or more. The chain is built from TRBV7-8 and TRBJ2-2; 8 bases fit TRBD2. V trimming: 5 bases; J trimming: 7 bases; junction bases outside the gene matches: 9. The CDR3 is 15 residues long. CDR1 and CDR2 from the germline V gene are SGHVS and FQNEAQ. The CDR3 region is CASSPFAGGDGELFF. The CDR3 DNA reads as TGTGCCAGCAGCCCCTTCGCGGGGGGTGACGGGGAGCTGTTTTTT.

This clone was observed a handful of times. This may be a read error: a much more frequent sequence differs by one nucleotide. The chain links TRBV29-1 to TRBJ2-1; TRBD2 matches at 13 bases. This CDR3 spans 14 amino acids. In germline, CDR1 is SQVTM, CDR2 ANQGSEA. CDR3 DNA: TGCATCGTTGAAGGACTAGCGGGAGTAAGTGAGCAGTTCTTC. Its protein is CIVEGLAGVSEQFF.

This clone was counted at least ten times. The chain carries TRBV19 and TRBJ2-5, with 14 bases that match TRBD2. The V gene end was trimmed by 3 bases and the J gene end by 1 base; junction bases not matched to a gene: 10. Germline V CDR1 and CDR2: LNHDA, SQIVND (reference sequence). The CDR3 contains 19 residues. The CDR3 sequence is CASSMKGGTSGSPQETQYF. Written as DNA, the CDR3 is TGTGCCAGTAGTATGAAGGGAGGGACTAGCGGGAGCCCCCAAGAGACCCAGTACTTC.

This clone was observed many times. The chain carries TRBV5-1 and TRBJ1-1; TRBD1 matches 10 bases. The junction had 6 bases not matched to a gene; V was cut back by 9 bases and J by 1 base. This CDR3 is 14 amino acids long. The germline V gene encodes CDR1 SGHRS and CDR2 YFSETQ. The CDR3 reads CATTDRGSNTEAFF. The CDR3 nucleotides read TGCGCCACTACGGACAGGGGGTCGAACACTGAAGCTTTCTTT.

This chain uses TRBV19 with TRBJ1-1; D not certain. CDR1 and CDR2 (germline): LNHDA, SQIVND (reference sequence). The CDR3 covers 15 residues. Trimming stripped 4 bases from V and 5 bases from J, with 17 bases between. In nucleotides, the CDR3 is TGTGCCAGTAGTACAGCCTCGGTCCTTAAGACTGAAGCTTTCTTT. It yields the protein CASSTASVLKTEAFF.

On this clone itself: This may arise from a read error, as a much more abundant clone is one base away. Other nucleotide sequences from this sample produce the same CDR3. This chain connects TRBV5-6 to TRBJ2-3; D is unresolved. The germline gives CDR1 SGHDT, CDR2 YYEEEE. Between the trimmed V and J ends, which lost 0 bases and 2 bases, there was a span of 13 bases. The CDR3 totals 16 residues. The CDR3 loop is CASSLAQQINTDTQYF. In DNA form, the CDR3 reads TGTGCCAGCAGCTTGGCACAGCAGATTAACACAGATACGCAGTATTTT.

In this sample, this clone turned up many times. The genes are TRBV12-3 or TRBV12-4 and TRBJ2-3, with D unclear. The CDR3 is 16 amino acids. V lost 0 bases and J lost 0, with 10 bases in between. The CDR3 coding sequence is TGTGCCAGCAGTTTAGCCGGCCGAACTAGCACAGATACGCAGTATTTT. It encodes CASSLAGRTSTDTQYF.

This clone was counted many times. DNA for the CDR3: TGCAGTGCCAATCCGGAAGGGGGCTTTTCCTACGAGCAGTACTTC. Translation: CSANPEGGFSYEQYF. V and J are TRBV20-1 and TRBJ2-7; 7 bases agree with TRBD1. The CDR3 is 15 amino acids. Trimming removed 6 bases from V and 1 base from J; junction bases left unmatched: 12. Per germline, CDR1 DFQATT and CDR2 SNEGSKA (reference sequence).

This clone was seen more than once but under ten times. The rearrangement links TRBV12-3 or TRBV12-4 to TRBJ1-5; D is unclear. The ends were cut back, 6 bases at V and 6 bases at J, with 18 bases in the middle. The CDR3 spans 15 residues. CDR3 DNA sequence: TGTGCCAGCAGCTGGCTGGAGGGCCGTGGTCAGCCCCAGCATTTT. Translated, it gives CASSWLEGRGQPQHF.

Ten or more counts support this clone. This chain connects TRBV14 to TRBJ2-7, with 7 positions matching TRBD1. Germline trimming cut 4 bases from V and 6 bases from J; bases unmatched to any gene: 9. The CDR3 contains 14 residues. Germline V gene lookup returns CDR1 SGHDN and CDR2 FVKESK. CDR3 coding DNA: TGTGCCAGCAGCCTACAGGGGAAAAGGGGCGAGCAGTACTTC. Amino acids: CASSLQGKRGEQYF. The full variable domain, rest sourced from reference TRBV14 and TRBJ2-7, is EAGVTQFPSHSVIEKGQTVTLRCDPISGHDNLYWYRRVMGKEIKFLLHFVKESKQDESGMPNNRFLAERTGGTYSTLKVQPAELEDSGVYFCASSLQGKRGEQYFGPGTRLTVT.

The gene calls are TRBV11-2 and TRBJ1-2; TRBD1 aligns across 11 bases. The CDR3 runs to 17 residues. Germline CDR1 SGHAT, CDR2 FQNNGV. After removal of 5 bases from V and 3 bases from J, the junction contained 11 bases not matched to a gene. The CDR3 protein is CASSHTGQGARDYGYTF. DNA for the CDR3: TGTGCCAGCAGCCACACAGGACAGGGGGCGCGAGACTATGGCTACACCTTC.

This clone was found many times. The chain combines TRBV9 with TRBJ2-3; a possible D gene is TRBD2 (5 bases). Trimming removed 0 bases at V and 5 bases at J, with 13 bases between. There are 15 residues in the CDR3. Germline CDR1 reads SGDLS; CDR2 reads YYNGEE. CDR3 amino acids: CASSVVSGFQDTQYF. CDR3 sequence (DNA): TGTGCCAGCAGCGTAGTTTCGGGGTTTCAAGATACGCAGTATTTT.

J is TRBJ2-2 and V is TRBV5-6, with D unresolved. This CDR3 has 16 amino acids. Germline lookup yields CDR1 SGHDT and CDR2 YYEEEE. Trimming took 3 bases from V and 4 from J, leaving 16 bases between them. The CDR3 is CASSSGGGVGTGELFF. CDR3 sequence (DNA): TGTGCCAGCAGCTCCGGCGGTGGGGTGGGCACCGGGGAGCTGTTTTTT. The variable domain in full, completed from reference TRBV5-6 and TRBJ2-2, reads DAGVTQSPTHLIKTRGQQVTLRCSPKSGHDTVSWYQQALGQGPQFIFQYYEEEERQRGNFPDRFSGHQFPNYSSELNVNALLLGDSALYLCASSSGGGVGTGELFFGEGSRLTVL.